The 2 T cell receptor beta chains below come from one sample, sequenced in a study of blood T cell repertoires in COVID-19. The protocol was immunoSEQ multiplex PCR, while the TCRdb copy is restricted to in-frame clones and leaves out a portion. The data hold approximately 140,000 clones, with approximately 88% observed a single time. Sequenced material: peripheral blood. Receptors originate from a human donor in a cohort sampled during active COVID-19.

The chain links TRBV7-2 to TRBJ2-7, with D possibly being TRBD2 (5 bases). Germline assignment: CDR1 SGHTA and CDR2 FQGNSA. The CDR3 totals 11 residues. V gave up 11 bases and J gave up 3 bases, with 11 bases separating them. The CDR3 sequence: CAEEVGYEQYF. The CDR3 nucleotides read TGTGCCGAGGAGGTCGGCTACGAGCAGTACTTC.

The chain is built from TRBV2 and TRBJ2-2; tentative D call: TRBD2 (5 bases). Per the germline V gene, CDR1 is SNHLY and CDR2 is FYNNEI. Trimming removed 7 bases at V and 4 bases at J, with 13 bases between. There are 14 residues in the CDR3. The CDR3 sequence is CASKGGRSTGELFF. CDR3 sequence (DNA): TGTGCCAGCAAGGGCGGGCGATCCACCGGGGAGCTGTTTTTT.